This T cell receptor beta chain was sequenced for a study of blood T cell repertoires in COVID-19 (dated by TCRdb to 2019 to 2021). Study-wide context: Samples from collaborators originated in the United States, Italy and Spain and spanned both the acute and convalescent phases of COVID-19. The material from the prospective study consisted of cDNA or gDNA derived from T cells, B-cell-depleted T cells, or PBMCs. Samples came from the ongoing ImmuneRACE study (first 160 participants) plus 1,254 subjects from 6 global collaborators. Sample metadata almost always included a de-identified subject ID, COVID-19 status, age in years and sex. Subjects who had been exposed to COVID-19, were actively infected with it, or had recovered from it provided the deeply sampled blood TCRbeta repertoires that made up the dataset. The repertoires were released in a freely available public database meant as a resource for research on the immune response to SARS-CoV-2. HLA class I and class II types, where available, came from metadata supplied by the sample provider rather than from assay-based typing.

TCRbeta CDR3 regions were amplified from genomic DNA by means of the immunoSEQ Assay, a bias-controlled multiplex PCR. The paper's data handling went like this. The number of nucleated cells in each sample was estimated by amplification of reference gene primers within the assay. To quantify the absolute abundance of each unique TCRbeta CDR3 rearrangement, sequence reads were collapsed and filtered. For each sample, productive Simpson clonality was calculated as the square root of Simpson's diversity index over productive rearrangements. Drawn from immuneACCESS, this table holds only the in-frame rearrangements with V and J called that TCRdb kept. Clones are partly lost; checked studies trace under half to an unresolved V gene and leave the rest unexplained. Clonal size and the V and J genes are those of that table, whereas D and trimming came from the DNA. The sample records around 300,000 clones, 80% to 90% of which are singletons. The ten largest clones represent less than 5.5% of the sample.

Here is what the overall study found, with its caveats: How much clinical and demographic metadata was included differed by source and by participant, and the metadata was provided uncurated.

Comment on this clone: What this receptor recognizes is not known. No base qualities exist here, and no much larger clone lies one base off it.

The CDR3 runs 15 amino acids, cysteine and phenylalanine included. Here the CDR3 DNA is all that survives: 45 bases in frame from base 1. Ends trimmed: V by 4 bases, J by 3 bases; bases unmatched to a gene: 9. CDR1 and CDR2 were assigned from the germline V gene as SGHVS and FQNEAQ. Enrolling through a virtual design, the prospective study's participants ranged in age from roughly 18 to 95 years and lived across 20 to 30 United States geographic areas. In the prospective study, cohorts were assigned on the basis of participant-reported clinical history obtained from a screening survey and a study questionnaire. For ImmuneRACE Cohort 3, a participant was defined as recovered based on two consecutive negative NP/OP PCR tests, clearance by a healthcare professional, or resolution of symptoms. Mobile phlebotomists in the prospective study collected whole blood, serum and a nasopharyngeal or oropharyngeal swab from every participant. Prospective study participants could optionally give additional blood draws and questionnaires over an approximately two-month period. Before DNA extraction, blood samples from the prospective study were shipped at room temperature or frozen.

The source of this sequence is a man aged 25-40 years who had recovered from COVID-19. The sequenced material came from PBMCs or T cells enriched from blood (not recorded which). This chain is built from TRBV7-8 and TRBJ2-7; 7 bases in the junction line up with TRBD1. This receptor carries the CDR3 CASSSWTGAVYEQYF. The bases are TGTGCCAGCAGCTCCTGGACAGGTGCGGTCTACGAGCAGTACTTC.